The 17 T cell receptor beta chains below come from one sample, sequenced in a study of human T cells and chemical hapten exposure. Time point meaning: pre-sensitization, week 0. Treatment meaning: therapeutic diphenylcyclopropenone sensitization with weekly scalp DPC. It was unfractionated whole blood from which total RNA was extracted. TCRdb reanalysed the RACE reads using MiXCR and keeps one entry per CDR3 protein. This table has tens of thousands of distinct CDR3 sequences, about 9.6% appearing once. Sequenced here: whole blood, sampled in connection with sensitization to the hapten diphenylcyclopropenone (DPC). These receptors originate from a woman aged 30 to 39 with alopecia areata. Some clones in this sample may be carry-over from other donors' samples.

The chain joins TRBV4-1 to TRBJ1-1; D is undetermined. Germline-derived CDR1 and CDR2 are MGHRA and YSYEKL. Between the trimmed V and J ends, which lost 1 base and 8 bases, there was a span of 11 bases. The CDR3 runs 13 residues. CDR3 region: CASSQVRAEEAFF. Written as DNA, the CDR3 is TGCGCCAGCAGCCAAGTAAGGGCAGAAGAAGCTTTCTTT.

This clonotype was seen many times. CDR3 region: CASSLDGQETQYF. DNA for the CDR3: TGTGCCAGCAGTCTCGACGGGCAAGAGACCCAGTACTTC. The chain couples TRBV12-3 or TRBV12-4 to TRBJ2-5; no clear D. The CDR3 consists of 13 residues. Trimming removed 5 bases at V and 2 bases at J, with 9 bases between.

Many counts were recorded for this clonotype. The CDR3 spells CASSGQGLQRQPQHF. CDR3 in DNA: TGTGCCAGCAGTGGACAGGGACTTCAACGACAGCCCCAGCATTTT. The chain recombines TRBV2 with TRBJ1-5, with 7 bases identical to TRBD1. Trimming at V came to 4 bases and at J to 7 bases, leaving 10 bases not matched to a gene. Per the germline V gene, CDR1 is SNHLY and CDR2 is FYNNEI. The length of the CDR3 is 15 residues.

This sequence joins TRBV20-1 and TRBJ1-1; D is perhaps TRBD1 (6 bases). The CDR3 consists of 14 residues. Germline CDR1 reads DFQATT; CDR2 reads SNEGSKA (reference sequence). The V end was cut by 1 base, the J end by 8 bases, with 17 bases between. The CDR3 protein is CSARVPAKGDEAFF. CDR3 coding DNA: TGCAGTGCTAGAGTTCCGGCTAAGGGGGACGAAGCTTTCTTT.

V usage is TRBV19 and J usage is TRBJ1-5; 7 bases line up with TRBD1. Germline CDR1 is LNHDA and CDR2 is SQIVND (reference sequence). The CDR3 has 14 residues. With 5 bases clipped from V and 6 bases from J, the junction kept 7 bases outside the gene matches. CDR3 sequence reads: CASSGGQVRQPQHF. CDR3 DNA sequence: TGTGCCAGTAGTGGCGGACAGGTTCGTCAGCCCCAGCATTTT.

This sequence joins TRBV29-1 and TRBJ1-1; D gene ambiguous. V was trimmed by 3 bases and J by 1 base, leaving 12 bases between them. This CDR3 comprises 14 residues. Per germline, CDR1 SQVTM and CDR2 ANQGSEA. The CDR3 sequence is CSVERSSGNTEAFF. DNA for the CDR3: TGCAGCGTTGAGAGGAGCAGTGGGAACACTGAAGCTTTCTTT.

The chain is built from TRBV27 and TRBJ1-6; tentatively, D is TRBD1 (5 bases). The V and J ends lost 1 base and 4 bases respectively, with 14 bases between them. Germline CDR1 and CDR2: MNHEY and SMNVEV (reference sequence). This CDR3 comprises 17 residues. The CDR3: CASSLLWGEGYNSPLHF. The CDR3, as DNA: TGTGCCAGCAGTTTATTGTGGGGCGAAGGGTATAATTCACCCCTCCACTTT.

This clonotype was picked up a small number of times. J is TRBJ1-4 and V is TRBV16; no definite D call. The CDR3 is 16 amino acids. The V and J ends lost 0 bases and 0 bases respectively, with 8 bases between them. The V gene's germline CDR1 is KGHSY and CDR2 FQNENV. The CDR3 reads CASSQSVRATNEKLFF. CDR3 bases: TGTGCCAGCAGCCAATCGGTGAGGGCAACTAATGAAAAACTGTTTTTT. Full variable domain (outside the CDR3, taken from reference TRBV16 and TRBJ1-4): GEEVAQTPKHLVRGEGQKAKLYCAPIKGHSYVFWYQQVLKNEFKFLISFQNENVFDETGMPKERFSAKCLPNSPCSLEIQATKLEDSAVYFCASSQSVRATNEKLFFGSGTQLSVL.

This clonotype was seen many times. This chain uses TRBV20-1 with TRBJ2-3, with D tentatively TRBD1 (5 bases). Germline loops: CDR1 DFQATT, CDR2 SNEGSKA (reference sequence). The CDR3 runs to 19 residues. Trimming removed 0 bases at V and 0 bases at J, with 22 bases between. The CDR3 is CSARDHLYMRRESTDTQYF. The CDR3 DNA sequence: TGCAGTGCTAGAGATCACTTATATATGCGCAGGGAAAGCACAGATACGCAGTATTTT.

The gene calls are TRBV20-1 and TRBJ1-5, with D possibly TRBD1 on 5 matching bases. Germline V gene lookup returns CDR1 DFQATT and CDR2 SNEGSKA (reference sequence). There are 15 residues in the CDR3. Trimming removed 1 base from V and 4 bases from J, with 14 bases in between. Written as DNA, the CDR3 is TGCAGTGCTAGAGTCTCACGGGGGGAGAATCAGCCCCAGCATTTT. This sequence encodes CSARVSRGENQPQHF.

This clonotype was picked up many times. V is TRBV6-5 and J is TRBJ2-1, with no clear D. V lost 6 bases, J lost 2 bases, and 14 bases lay in between. This CDR3 spans 15 amino acids. Germline CDR1 is MNHEY and CDR2 is SVGAGI. The CDR3: CASSTARITYNEQFF. The CDR3 DNA follows: TGTGCCAGCAGCACCGCAAGAATAACCTACAATGAGCAGTTCTTC.

This clonotype was seen many times. The chain uses TRBV7-9 and TRBJ2-2; 9 nucleotides agree with TRBD1. Germline CDR1 is SEHNR and CDR2 is FQNEAQ (reference sequence). Trimming cost V 3 bases and J 1 base; bases outside gene matches: 0. The CDR3 loop spans 15 amino acids. The CDR3 protein is CASSLGQGNTGELFF. CDR3 bases: TGTGCCAGCAGCTTGGGACAGGGGAACACCGGGGAGCTGTTTTTT.

This clonotype has only a few counts. CDR3 sequence: CSARGSGGALETQYF. The CDR3 nucleotides read TGCAGTGCTAGAGGAAGCGGGGGGGCGCTGGAGACCCAGTACTTC. The chain couples TRBV20-1 to TRBJ2-5; 10 bases agree with TRBD2. V trimming: 1 base; J trimming: 5 bases; junction bases outside the gene matches: 7. Germline V gene data show CDR1 as DFQATT and CDR2 as SNEGSKA (reference sequence). The CDR3 contains 15 residues.

V is TRBV5-1 and J is TRBJ1-6; 9 nucleotides agree with TRBD1. V shed 4 bases and J 11 bases; nucleotides not matched to a gene: 10. This CDR3 spans 15 amino acids. Germline loops: CDR1 SGHRS, CDR2 YFSETQ. The CDR3 spells CASSPKGTGMTPLHF. CDR3 DNA: TGCGCCAGCAGCCCAAAGGGGACAGGGATGACACCCCTCCACTTT.

The V call is TRBV6-2 or TRBV6-3, the J call TRBJ2-1, with D hard to call. The V end was cut by 3 bases, the J end by 4 bases, with 19 bases between. In germline, CDR1 is MNHEY, CDR2 SVGEGT. The CDR3 has 17 residues. CDR3 residues: CASSYIWSEDLYNEQFF. CDR3 nucleotide sequence: TGTGCCAGCAGTTATATTTGGAGCGAGGACCTATACAATGAGCAGTTCTTC.

The J gene is TRBJ1-5, the V gene TRBV6-7; a possible D gene is TRBD1 (5 bases). TRBV6-7 is an open reading frame, and its role is uncertain. CDR3 length equals 15 residues. The V and J ends lost 2 bases and 6 bases respectively, with 14 bases between them. In nucleotides, the CDR3 is TGTGCCAGCAGTTACGGAGGCGGGAGGGGTCAGCCCCAGCATTTT. Translation gives CASSYGGGRGQPQHF.

This chain links TRBV20-1 with TRBJ2-7; the match to TRBD2 covers 13 bases. Germline CDR1 reads DFQATT; CDR2 reads SNEGSKA (reference sequence). After removal of 5 bases from V and 7 bases from J, the junction contained 5 bases not matched to a gene. CDR3 length: 13 residues. The CDR3 protein is CSAELAGGREQYF. The CDR3 DNA reads as TGCAGTGCTGAACTAGCGGGGGGGCGGGAGCAGTACTTC.